Many counts were recorded for the clone carrying this TCR beta chain. Its antigen is currently unknown. The record originates from a study of breast tumors, draining lymph nodes, adjacent tissues. Study results and caveats: Compared with basal-like, luminal-like tumors shared significantly more repertoire with nontumor tissue. Tumor TCR diversity was below lymph nodes but above nontumor tissue.

J lost 8 bases, V lost 6 bases, and 10 bases had no gene match. CDR3 size: 14 residues. The germline V gene encodes CDR1 DFQATT and CDR2 SNEGSKA (reference sequence). TCRdb ran MiXCR on the multiplex PCR reads and lists one entry per CDR3 protein. The sample holds fewer than 150,000 distinct CDR3 sequences; over 20% are singletons and the top ten take roughly 2.2%. Samples came from axillary lymph nodes draining the breast cancer. The TCR sequence derives from a female donor with breast cancer. Some clones in this sample may be carry-over from other donors' samples. Sequenced sample: axillary lymph node tissue. V is TRBV20-1 and J is TRBJ2-1, with 10 bases that match TRBD1. The CDR3 region has the DNA TGCAGTGCCCCGGACAGGGGGGGGCGGGATGAGCAGTTCTTC. Translation gives CSAPDRGGRDEQFF.